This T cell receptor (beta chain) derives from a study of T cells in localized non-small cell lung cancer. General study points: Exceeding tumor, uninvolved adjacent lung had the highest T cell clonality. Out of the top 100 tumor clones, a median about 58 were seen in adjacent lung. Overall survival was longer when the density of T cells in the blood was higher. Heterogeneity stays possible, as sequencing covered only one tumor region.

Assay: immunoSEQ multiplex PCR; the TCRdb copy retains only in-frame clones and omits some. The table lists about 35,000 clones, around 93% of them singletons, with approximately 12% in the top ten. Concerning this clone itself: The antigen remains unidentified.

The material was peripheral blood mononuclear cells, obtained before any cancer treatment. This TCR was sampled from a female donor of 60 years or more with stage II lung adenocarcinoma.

In nucleotides, the CDR3 is TGTGCCTGGAGTGTATTGGGGGGGGATGAAAAACTGTTTTTT. Translated: CAWSVLGGDEKLFF. The chain joins TRBV30 to TRBJ1-4; perhaps TRBD1 as D (5 bases). V was trimmed by 0 bases and J by 6 bases, leaving 11 bases between them. CDR1 is GTSNPN, CDR2 SVGIG, per germline (reference sequence). The CDR3 covers 14 residues.